What follows describes a single T cell receptor (beta chain). Its target is not known. MiXCR was run by TCRdb on the reads, yielding one entry per CDR3 protein. Among approximately 700,000 distinct CDR3 sequences listed, less than 40% were seen once. The data stem from a study of T cell repertoires in cytomegalovirus infection. As for the study in general: Based on public TCR beta signatures, there were indications of CMV infection and of a matching HLA type.

Study results and caveats: Identification of carriers of CMV plus the relevant HLA was performed using cumulative public TCR beta family frequency. CMV-specific TCR beta clonotypes restricted by HLA-C were the ones dominating the ex vivo response.

Germline CDR1 and CDR2: LNHDA and SQIVND (reference sequence). V lost 0 bases to trimming and J lost 0 bases, with 10 bases between them. This CDR3 has 16 amino acids. The V and J genes are TRBV19 and TRBJ2-3; D is uncertain. What was sequenced was PBMCs. This receptor was identified in a human donor in good health (CMV status not recorded). Some clones in this sample may be carry-over from other donors' samples. CDR3 region: CASSIDLGFSTDTQYF. The CDR3, as DNA: TGTGCCAGTAGTATAGACCTTGGTTTTAGCACAGATACGCAGTATTTT.